This T cell receptor beta chain was identified during a study of blood T cell repertoires in COVID-19. The table came from immunoSEQ multiplex PCR; TCRdb's copy has only in-frame clones and leaves some out. The sample records a few hundred thousand clones, over 75% being singletons. The CDR3 is 14 residues long. The trim removed 7 bases at V and 8 bases at J, leaving 11 bases unmatched. Looked up from germline, CDR1 is SQVTM and CDR2 is ANQGSEA. The TCR was taken from a man between 25 and 39 years old who had recovered from COVID-19. Material for sequencing was PBMCs or T cells enriched from blood (not recorded which). The chain is built from TRBV29-1 and TRBJ2-1, with TRBD2 matching 10 bases. CDR3 protein: CSAQREGLWDEQFF. DNA for the CDR3: TGCAGCGCCCAGCGGGAGGGCCTGTGGGATGAGCAGTTCTTC.